Shown below are 7 T cell receptor beta chains from a single sample sequenced in a study of blood T cell repertoires in COVID-19. Libraries were prepared by immunoSEQ multiplex PCR; TCRdb keeps only in-frame clonotypes and omits some of them. The sample has around 300,000 clones; around 87% are singletons. The sequenced material came from PBMCs or T cells enriched from blood (not recorded which). The receptor source for this set is a woman aged 18-35 years with acute COVID-19.

The chain combines TRBV11-2 with TRBJ1-1; 7 positions agree with TRBD1. V lost 0 bases and J lost 1; bases outside the gene matches: 8. The CDR3 spans 17 residues. CDR1 and CDR2 (germline): SGHAT, FQNNGV. As DNA, the CDR3 is TGTGCCAGCAGCTTAGATATAGCCAGACAGGGGAACACTGAAGCTTTCTTT. Residues: CASSLDIARQGNTEAFF.

J is TRBJ2-7 and V is TRBV15; 8 bases agree with TRBD1. This CDR3 is 15 amino acids long. The germline gives CDR1 LNHNV, CDR2 YYDKDF (reference sequence). Germline trimming cut 5 bases from V and 2 bases from J; bases unmatched to any gene: 8. CDR3 in amino acids: CATSEDRDRTYEQYF. The CDR3 coding sequence is TGTGCCACCAGCGAGGACCGGGACAGGACCTACGAGCAGTACTTC. Combining the CDR3 with reference TRBV15 and TRBJ2-7 gives the whole variable domain DAMVIQNPRYQVTQFGKPVTLSCSQTLNHNVMYWYQQKSSQAPKLLFHYYDKDFNNEADTPDNFQSRRPNTSFCFLDIRSPGLGDTAMYLCATSEDRDRTYEQYFGPGTRLTVT.

This chain joins TRBV19 and TRBJ2-1; D is possibly TRBD1 (6 bases). Trimming pared 1 base from V and 6 bases from J, leaving 16 bases between. Germline CDR1 is LNHDA and CDR2 is SQIVND (reference sequence). The CDR3 runs to 16 residues. CDR3 DNA sequence: TGTGCCAGTAGTATAGGGGGGCAGGGTCGTTCCAATGAGCAGTTCTTC. The encoded protein is CASSIGGQGRSNEQFF.

The chain links TRBV7-2 to TRBJ1-2, with D hard to call. V lost 5 bases and J lost 5, with 18 bases in between. The CDR3 spans 15 residues. The germline gives CDR1 SGHTA, CDR2 FQGNSA. The CDR3 bases are TGTGCCAGCAGCCTTTCAGGAGGGTTATGGTATGGCTACACCTTC. Amino acid sequence: CASSLSGGLWYGYTF.

The rearrangement links TRBV7-6 to TRBJ2-1; 8 bases fit TRBD2. After removal of 5 bases from V and 8 bases from J, the junction contained 14 bases not matched to a gene. Germline V gives CDR1 SGHVS, CDR2 FNYEAQ. The CDR3 spans 16 residues. The CDR3 sequence is CASSAGPIAGLYEQFF. CDR3 bases: TGTGCCAGCAGCGCCGGTCCCATAGCGGGATTGTATGAGCAGTTCTTC.

The chain is built from TRBV29-1 and TRBJ1-4, with D tentatively TRBD1 (5 bases). Germline V gene lookup returns CDR1 SQVTM and CDR2 ANQGSEA. Trimming shortened V by 0 bases and J by 7 bases, and 12 bases separated the two germline ends. This CDR3 spans 14 amino acids. CDR3 bases: TGCAGCGTTGAAGAGTTCGGGAGGGGTGAAAAACTGTTTTTT. Amino acid sequence: CSVEEFGRGEKLFF.

The genes are TRBV3-1 (or the pseudogene TRBV3-2) and TRBJ1-3, with 8 bases fitting TRBD1. Germline V CDR1 and CDR2: LGHDT, YNNKEL (reference sequence). The length of the CDR3 is 15 residues. With 1 base clipped from V and 3 bases from J, the junction kept 2 bases outside the gene matches. The CDR3 is CASSQGTGYGNTIYF. The CDR3 DNA sequence: TGTGCCAGCAGCCAAGGGACAGGGTATGGAAACACCATATATTTT.